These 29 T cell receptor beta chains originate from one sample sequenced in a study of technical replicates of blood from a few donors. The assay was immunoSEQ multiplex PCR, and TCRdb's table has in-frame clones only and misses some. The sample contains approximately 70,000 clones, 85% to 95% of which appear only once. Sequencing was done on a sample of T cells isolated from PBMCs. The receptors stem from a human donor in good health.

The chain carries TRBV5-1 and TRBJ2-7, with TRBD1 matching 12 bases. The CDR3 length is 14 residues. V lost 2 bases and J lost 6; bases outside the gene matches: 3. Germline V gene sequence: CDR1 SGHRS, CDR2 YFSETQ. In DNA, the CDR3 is TGCGCCAGCAGCTTTAGGGGACAGGGGGCCGAGCAGTACTTC. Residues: CASSFRGQGAEQYF.

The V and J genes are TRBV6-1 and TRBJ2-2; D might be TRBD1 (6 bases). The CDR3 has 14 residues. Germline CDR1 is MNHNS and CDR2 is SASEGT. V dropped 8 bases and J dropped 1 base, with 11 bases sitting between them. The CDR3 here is CASLGTRNTGELFF. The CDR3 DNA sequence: TGTGCCAGCCTAGGGACACGGAACACCGGGGAGCTGTTTTTT.

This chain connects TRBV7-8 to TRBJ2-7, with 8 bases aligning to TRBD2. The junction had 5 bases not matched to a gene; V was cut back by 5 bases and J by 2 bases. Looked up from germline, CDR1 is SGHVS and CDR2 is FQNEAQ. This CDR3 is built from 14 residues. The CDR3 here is CASSIATSAYEQYF. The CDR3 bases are TGTGCCAGCAGCATCGCGACTAGCGCCTACGAGCAGTACTTC.

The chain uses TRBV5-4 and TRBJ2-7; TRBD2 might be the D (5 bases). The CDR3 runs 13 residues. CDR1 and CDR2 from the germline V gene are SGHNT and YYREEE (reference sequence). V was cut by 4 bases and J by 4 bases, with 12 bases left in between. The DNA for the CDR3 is TGTGCCAGCAGCCAGGACTCAGGATACGAGCAGTACTTC. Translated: CASSQDSGYEQYF. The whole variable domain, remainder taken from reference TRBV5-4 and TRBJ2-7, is ETGVTQSPTHLIKTRGQQVTLRCSSQSGHNTVSWYQQALGQGPQFIFQYYREEENGRGNFPPRFSGLQFPNYSSELNVNALELDDSALYLCASSQDSGYEQYFGPGTRLTVT.

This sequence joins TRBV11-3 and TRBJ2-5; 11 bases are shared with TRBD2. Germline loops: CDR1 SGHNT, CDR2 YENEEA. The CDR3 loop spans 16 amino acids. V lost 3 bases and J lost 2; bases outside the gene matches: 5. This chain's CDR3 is CASSFPGLAEQETQYF. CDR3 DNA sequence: TGTGCCAGCAGCTTTCCGGGACTAGCGGAACAAGAGACCCAGTACTTC.

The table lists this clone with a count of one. DNA of the CDR3: TGTGCCAGCATCCTAGGACGGGGGGATCAGCCCCAGCATTTT. Its translation is CASILGRGDQPQHF. V gene TRBV6-1 combines with J gene TRBJ1-5, with D perhaps TRBD1 (5 bases). Per germline, CDR1 MNHNS and CDR2 SASEGT. The ends were cut back, 7 bases at V and 5 bases at J, with 15 bases in the middle. CDR3 length: 14 residues.

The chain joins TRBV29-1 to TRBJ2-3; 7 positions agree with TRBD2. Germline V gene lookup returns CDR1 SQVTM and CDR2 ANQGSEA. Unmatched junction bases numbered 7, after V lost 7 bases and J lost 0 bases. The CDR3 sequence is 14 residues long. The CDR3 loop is CSAGGSGSTDTQYF. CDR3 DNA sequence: TGCAGCGCCGGTGGTAGCGGGAGCACAGATACGCAGTATTTT.

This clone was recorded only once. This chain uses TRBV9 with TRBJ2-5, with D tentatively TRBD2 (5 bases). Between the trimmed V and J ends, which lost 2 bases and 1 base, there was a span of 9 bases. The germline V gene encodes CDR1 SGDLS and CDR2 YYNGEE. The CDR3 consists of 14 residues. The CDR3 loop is CASSVTTTQETQYF. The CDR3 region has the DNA TGTGCCAGCAGCGTGACTACCACCCAAGAGACCCAGTACTTC.

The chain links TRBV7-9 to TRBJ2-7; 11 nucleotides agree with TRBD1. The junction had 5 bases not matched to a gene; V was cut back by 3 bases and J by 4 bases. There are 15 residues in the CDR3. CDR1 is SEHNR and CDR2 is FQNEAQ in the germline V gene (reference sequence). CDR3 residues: CASSFSGTGGYEQYF. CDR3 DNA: TGTGCCAGCAGCTTCTCCGGGACAGGGGGATACGAGCAGTACTTC.

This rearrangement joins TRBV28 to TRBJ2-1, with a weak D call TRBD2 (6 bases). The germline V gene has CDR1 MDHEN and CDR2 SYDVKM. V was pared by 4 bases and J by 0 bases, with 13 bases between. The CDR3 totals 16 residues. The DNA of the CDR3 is TGTGCCAGCAGTTGGGGACTTCCGAGCTCCTACAATGAGCAGTTCTTC. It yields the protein CASSWGLPSSYNEQFF.

The CDR3 nucleotides read TGTGCCAGCACATCATTTCGGGGGTTTCATAAAGCTTTCTTT. Its translation is CASTSFRGFHKAFF. V usage is TRBV14 and J usage is TRBJ1-1; possibly TRBD1 for D (5 bases). The CDR3 consists of 14 residues. V was clipped by 7 bases and J by 9 bases, with 21 bases between them. Germline CDR1 and CDR2: SGHDN and FVKESK.

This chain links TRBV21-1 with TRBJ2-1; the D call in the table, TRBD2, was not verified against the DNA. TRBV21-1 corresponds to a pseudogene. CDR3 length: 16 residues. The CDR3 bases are TGTGCCAGCAGCAACAACGAATGCGGGAGCCCGAATGAGCAGTTCTTC. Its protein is CASSNNECGSPNEQFF.

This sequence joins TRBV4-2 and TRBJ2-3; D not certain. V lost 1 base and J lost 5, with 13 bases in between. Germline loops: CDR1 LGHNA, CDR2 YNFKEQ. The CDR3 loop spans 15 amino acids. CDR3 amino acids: CASSQVDTTVDTQYF. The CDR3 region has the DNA TGTGCCAGCAGCCAAGTCGACACCACGGTAGATACGCAGTATTTT.

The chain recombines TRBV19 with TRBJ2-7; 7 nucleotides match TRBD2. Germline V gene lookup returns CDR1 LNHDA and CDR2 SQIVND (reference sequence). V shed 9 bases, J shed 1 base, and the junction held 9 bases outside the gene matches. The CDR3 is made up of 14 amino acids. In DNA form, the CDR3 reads TGTGCCAGCCGGTGGGCTAGCGGTTCCTACGAGCAGTACTTC. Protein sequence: CASRWASGSYEQYF.

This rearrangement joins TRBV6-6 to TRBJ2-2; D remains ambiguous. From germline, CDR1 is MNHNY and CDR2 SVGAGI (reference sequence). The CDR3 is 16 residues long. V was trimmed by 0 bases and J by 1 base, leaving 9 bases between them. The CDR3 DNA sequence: TGTGCCAGCAGTTACTCGATGGCTCGGAACACCGGGGAGCTGTTTTTT. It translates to CASSYSMARNTGELFF.

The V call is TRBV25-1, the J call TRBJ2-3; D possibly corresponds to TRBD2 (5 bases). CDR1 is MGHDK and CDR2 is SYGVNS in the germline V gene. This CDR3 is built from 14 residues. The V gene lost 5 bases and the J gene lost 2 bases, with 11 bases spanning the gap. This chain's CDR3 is CASSYSDLTDTQYF. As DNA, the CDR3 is TGTGCCAGCAGTTATAGCGACCTCACAGATACGCAGTATTTT.

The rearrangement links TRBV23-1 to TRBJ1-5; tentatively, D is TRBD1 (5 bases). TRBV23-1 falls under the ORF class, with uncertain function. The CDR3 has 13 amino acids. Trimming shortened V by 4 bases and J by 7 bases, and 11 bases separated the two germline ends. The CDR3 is CASSPTGWQPQHF. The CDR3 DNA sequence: TGCGCCAGCAGTCCTACAGGTTGGCAGCCCCAGCATTTT.

The CDR3: CASSHINEQFF. The CDR3 nucleotides read TGCGCCAGCAGCCATATTAATGAGCAGTTCTTC. The chain links TRBV4-1 to TRBJ2-1, with D uncertain. The CDR3 has 11 amino acids. Germline loops: CDR1 MGHRA, CDR2 YSYEKL. The ends were cut back, 3 bases at V and 7 bases at J, with 4 bases in the middle.

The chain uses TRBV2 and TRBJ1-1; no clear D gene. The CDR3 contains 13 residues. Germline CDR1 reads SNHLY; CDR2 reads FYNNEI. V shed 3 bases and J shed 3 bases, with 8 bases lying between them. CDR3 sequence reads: CASSDVADTEAFF. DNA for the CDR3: TGTGCCAGCAGTGACGTGGCGGACACTGAAGCTTTCTTT.

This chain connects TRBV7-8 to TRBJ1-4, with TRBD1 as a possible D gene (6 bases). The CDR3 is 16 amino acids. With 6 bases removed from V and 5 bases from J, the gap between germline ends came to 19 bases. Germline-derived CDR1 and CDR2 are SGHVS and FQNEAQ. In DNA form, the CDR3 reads TGTGCCAGCAGACTGACATCGACAGGCATAAATGAAAAACTGTTTTTT. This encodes CASRLTSTGINEKLFF.

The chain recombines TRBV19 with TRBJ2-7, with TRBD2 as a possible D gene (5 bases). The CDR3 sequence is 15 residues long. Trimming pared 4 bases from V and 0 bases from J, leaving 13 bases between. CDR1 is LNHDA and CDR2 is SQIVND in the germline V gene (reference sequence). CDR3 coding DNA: TGTGCCAGTAGTAGCAGCCCCAGCGGCTCCTACGAGCAGTACTTC. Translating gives CASSSSPSGSYEQYF.

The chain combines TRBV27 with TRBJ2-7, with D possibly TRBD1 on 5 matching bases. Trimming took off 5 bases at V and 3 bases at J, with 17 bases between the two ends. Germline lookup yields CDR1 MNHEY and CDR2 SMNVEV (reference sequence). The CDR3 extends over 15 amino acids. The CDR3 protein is CASSDQGIGIYEQYF. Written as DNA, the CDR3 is TGTGCCAGCAGTGACCAGGGTATTGGTATCTACGAGCAGTACTTC.

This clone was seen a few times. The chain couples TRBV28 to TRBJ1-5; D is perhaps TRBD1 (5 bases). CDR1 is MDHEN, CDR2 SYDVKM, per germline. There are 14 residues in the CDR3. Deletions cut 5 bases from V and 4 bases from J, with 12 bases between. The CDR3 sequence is CASSVDSLNQPQHF. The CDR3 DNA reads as TGTGCCAGCAGTGTTGACAGCTTAAATCAGCCCCAGCATTTT.

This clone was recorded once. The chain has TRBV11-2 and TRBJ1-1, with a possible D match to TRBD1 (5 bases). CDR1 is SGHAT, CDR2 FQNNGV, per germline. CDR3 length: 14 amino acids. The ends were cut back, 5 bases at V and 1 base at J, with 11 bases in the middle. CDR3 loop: CASSEDSSNTEAFF. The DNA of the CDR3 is TGTGCCAGCAGCGAAGACAGCTCGAACACTGAAGCTTTCTTT.

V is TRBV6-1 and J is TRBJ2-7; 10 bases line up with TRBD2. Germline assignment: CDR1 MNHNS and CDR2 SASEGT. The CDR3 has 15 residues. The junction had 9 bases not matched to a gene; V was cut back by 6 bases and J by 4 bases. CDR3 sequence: CASRAGLAEGYEQYF. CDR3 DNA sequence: TGTGCCAGCAGGGCCGGACTAGCGGAAGGGTACGAGCAGTACTTC.

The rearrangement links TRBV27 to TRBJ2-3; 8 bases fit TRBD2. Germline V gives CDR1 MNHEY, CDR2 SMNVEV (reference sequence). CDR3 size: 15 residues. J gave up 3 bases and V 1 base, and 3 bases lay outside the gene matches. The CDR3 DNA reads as TGTGCCAGCAGTTTATTAGCTAGCGGGACAGATACGCAGTATTTT. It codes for CASSLLASGTDTQYF.

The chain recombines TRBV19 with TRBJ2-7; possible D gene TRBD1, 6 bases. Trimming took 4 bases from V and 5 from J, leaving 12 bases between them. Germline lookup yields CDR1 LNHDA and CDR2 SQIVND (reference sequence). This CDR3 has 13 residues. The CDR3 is CASSTRQANEQYF. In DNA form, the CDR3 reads TGTGCCAGTAGTACGAGACAGGCTAACGAGCAGTACTTC.

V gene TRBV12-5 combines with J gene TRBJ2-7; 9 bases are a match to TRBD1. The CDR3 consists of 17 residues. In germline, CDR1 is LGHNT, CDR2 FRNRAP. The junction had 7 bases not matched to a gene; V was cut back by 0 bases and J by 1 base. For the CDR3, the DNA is TGTGCTAGTGGTTTGGTCCTCGACAGGGGGTCTTCCTACGAGCAGTACTTC. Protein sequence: CASGLVLDRGSSYEQYF.

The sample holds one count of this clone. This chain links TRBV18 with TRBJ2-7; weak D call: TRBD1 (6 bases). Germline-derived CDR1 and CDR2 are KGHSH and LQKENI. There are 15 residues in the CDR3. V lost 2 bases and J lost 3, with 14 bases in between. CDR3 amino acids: CASSPSGQTRYEQYF. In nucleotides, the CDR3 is TGTGCCAGCTCACCATCTGGACAGACTCGCTACGAGCAGTACTTC.